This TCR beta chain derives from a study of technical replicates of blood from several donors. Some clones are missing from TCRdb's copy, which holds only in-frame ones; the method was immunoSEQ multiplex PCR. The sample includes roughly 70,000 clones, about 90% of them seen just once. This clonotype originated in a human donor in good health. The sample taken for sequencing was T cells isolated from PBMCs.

DNA of the CDR3: TGTGCCAGCAGCCCAGGGACTAGGAAAGAGACCCAGTACTTC. Its protein product is CASSPGTRKETQYF. V and J are TRBV27 and TRBJ2-5; 8 nucleotides agree with TRBD2. This CDR3 contains 14 residues. Looked up from germline, CDR1 is MNHEY and CDR2 is SMNVEV (reference sequence). V lost 6 bases to trimming and J lost 3 bases; unmatched junction nucleotides: 6.